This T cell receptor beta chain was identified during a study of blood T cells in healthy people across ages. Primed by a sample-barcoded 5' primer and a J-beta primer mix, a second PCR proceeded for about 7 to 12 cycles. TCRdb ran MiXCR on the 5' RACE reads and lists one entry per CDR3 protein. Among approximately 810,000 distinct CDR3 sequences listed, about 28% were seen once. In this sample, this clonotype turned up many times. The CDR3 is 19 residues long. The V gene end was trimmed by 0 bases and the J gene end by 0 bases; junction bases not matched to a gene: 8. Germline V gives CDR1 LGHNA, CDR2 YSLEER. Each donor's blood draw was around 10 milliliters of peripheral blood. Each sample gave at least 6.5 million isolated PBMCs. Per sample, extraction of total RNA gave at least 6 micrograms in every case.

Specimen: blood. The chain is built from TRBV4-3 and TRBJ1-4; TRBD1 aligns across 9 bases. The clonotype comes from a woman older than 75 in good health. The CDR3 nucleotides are TGCGCCAGCAGCCAAGACGGGACAGGGACCTCCGCAACTAATGAAAAACTGTTTTTT. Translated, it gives CASSQDGTGTSATNEKLFF.